This TCR beta chain was sequenced for a study of Ad26.COV2.S vaccination and SARS-CoV-2 variants. Background on the study: Administration of Ad26.COV2.S was intramuscular, either once or twice 56 days apart.

Points from the study as a whole: The placebo group had lower spike-specific TCR breadth than the vaccine recipients did. Substantial post-vaccination breadth of spike-specific CD8+ and CD4+ T cell responses was reported.

Concerning this clone itself: Its antigen remains unknown.

The data were produced by immunoSEQ multiplex PCR, yet TCRdb's version contains in-frame clones alone and is incomplete. The sample gives roughly 700,000 clones, about 89% of which show up once; about 1.5% is in the top ten. V lost 6 bases, J lost 7 bases, and 8 bases stayed unmatched. Germline V lookup: CDR1 LGHDT, CDR2 YNNKEL (reference sequence). The CDR3 sequence is 14 residues long. Indicated treatment: some 19 received Ad26.COV2.S at low or high dose, single or two shots; 5 received placebo; per-sample allocation not given. The study sampled participants on day 63 after the first vaccine or placebo injection. Vaccine was an Ad26 vector expressing Wuhan-strain SARS-CoV-2 spike.

Material: peripheral blood, obtained in a trial of Ad26.COV2.S vaccine versus placebo. The chain combines TRBV3-1 (or the pseudogene TRBV3-2) with TRBJ1-2, with 10 bases aligning to TRBD1. The sequence was collected from a person between 18 and 60 years old who received the Ad26.COV2.S COVID-19 vaccine or a placebo. CDR3 sequence (DNA): TGTGCCAGCAGAGCGAATGGACAGGGGGGTGGCTACACCTTC. Protein sequence: CASRANGQGGGYTF.